The clone carrying this T cell receptor beta chain was counted a few times. The germline V gene encodes CDR1 SEHNR and CDR2 FQNEAQ (reference sequence). The CDR3 has 13 residues. This sample stems from a study of blood T cells in healthy people across ages. Next came a second PCR, run for about 7 to 12 cycles, which used a sample-barcoded 5' primer along with a J-beta primer mix. TCRdb recomputed calls from the 5' RACE reads with MiXCR, one row per CDR3 protein. The sample holds around 1,000,000 distinct CDR3 sequences, about 25% seen once. These data were also reused for a study on T cells of mothers and their children. That source notes: Healthy Caucasian mothers, a few in number, and their six children were the donors. Input to cDNA synthesis comprised all extracted RNA, at a ratio of roughly 1.6 ug per 15 ul.

This sequence was found in a girl between 2 and 10 years old in good health. The chain carries TRBV7-9 and TRBJ2-1; D could derive from TRBD1 or TRBD2 (5 bases each). The J call may not be correct, given that the DNA end is closer to TRBJ2-7. The sequenced sample was blood. The CDR3 region has the DNA TGTGCCAGCAGCCTCGGGACGGTCCCCGAGCAGTACTTC. This sequence encodes CASSLGTVPEQYF.